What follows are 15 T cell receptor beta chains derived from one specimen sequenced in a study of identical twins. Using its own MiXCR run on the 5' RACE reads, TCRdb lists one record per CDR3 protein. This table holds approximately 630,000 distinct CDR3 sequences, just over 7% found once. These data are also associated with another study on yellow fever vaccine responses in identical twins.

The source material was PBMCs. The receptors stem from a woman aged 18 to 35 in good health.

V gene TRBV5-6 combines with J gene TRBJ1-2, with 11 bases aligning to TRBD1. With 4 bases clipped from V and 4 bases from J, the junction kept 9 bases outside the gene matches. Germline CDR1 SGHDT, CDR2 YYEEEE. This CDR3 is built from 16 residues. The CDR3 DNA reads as TGTGCCAGCAGCGGCAACCGGGACAGGGGGTTCTATGGCTACACCTTC. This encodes CASSGNRDRGFYGYTF.

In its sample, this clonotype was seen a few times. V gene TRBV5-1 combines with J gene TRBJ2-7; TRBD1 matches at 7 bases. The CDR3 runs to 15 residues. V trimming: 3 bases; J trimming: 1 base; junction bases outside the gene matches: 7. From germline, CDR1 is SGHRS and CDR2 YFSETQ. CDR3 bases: TGCGCCAGCAGCTCTTCAGGACAGGTGTCCTACGAGCAGTACTTC. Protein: CASSSSGQVSYEQYF.

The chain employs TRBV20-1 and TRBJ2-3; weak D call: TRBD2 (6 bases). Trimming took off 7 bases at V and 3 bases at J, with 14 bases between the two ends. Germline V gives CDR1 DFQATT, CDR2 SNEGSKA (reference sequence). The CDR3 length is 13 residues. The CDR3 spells CSVSGGETDTQYF. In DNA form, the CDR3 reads TGCAGTGTGTCCGGCGGGGAGACAGATACGCAGTATTTT.

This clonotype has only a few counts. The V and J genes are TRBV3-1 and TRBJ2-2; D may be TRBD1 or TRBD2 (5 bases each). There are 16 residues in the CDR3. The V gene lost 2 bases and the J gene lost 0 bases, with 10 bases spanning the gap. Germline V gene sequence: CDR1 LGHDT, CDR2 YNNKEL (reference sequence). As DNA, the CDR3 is TGTGCCAGCAGCCAATCAAGGGGACCGAACACCGGGGAGCTGTTTTTT. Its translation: CASSQSRGPNTGELFF.

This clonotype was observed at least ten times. Written as DNA, the CDR3 is TGTGCCAGCAGCCAAGGAGCTTCTGGCTACACCTTC. Its translation is CASSQGASGYTF. The chain uses TRBV3-1 and TRBJ1-2; D gene ambiguous. Germline V gene lookup returns CDR1 LGHDT and CDR2 YNNKEL (reference sequence). V was clipped by 1 base and J by 7 bases, with 7 bases between them. The CDR3 is 12 amino acids.

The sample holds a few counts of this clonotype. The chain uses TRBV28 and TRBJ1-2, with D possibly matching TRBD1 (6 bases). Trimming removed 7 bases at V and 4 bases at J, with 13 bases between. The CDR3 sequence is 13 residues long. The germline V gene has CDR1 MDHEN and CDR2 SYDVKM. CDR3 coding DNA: TGTGCCAGCACCCTTGACAGGCGCTATGGCTACACCTTC. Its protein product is CASTLDRRYGYTF.

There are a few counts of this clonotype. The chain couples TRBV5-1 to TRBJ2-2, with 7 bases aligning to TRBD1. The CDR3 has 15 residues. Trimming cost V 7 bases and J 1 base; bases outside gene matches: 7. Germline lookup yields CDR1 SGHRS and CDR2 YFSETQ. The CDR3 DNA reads TGCGCCAGCTGTCCGGGACAGATGAACACCGGGGAGCTGTTTTTT. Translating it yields CASCPGQMNTGELFF.

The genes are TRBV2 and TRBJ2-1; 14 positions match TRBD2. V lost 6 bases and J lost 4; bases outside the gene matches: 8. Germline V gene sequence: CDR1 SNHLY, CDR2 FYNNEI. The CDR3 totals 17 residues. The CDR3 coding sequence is TGTGCCAGCAGCGACGCCGGGACTAGCGGGAGTTACAATGAGCAGTTCTTC. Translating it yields CASSDAGTSGSYNEQFF.

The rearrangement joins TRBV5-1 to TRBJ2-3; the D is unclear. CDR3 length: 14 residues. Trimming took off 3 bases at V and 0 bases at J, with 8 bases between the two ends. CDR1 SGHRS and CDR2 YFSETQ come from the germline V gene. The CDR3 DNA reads TGCGCCAGCAGCTCCCCCGACAGCACAGATACGCAGTATTTT. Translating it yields CASSSPDSTDTQYF.

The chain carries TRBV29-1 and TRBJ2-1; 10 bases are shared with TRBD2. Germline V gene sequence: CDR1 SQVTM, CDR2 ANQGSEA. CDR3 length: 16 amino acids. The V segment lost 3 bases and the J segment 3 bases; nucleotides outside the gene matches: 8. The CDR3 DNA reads TGCAGCGTTGACAGAATAGCGGGGGGCATCTACAATGAGCAGTTCTTC. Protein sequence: CSVDRIAGGIYNEQFF.

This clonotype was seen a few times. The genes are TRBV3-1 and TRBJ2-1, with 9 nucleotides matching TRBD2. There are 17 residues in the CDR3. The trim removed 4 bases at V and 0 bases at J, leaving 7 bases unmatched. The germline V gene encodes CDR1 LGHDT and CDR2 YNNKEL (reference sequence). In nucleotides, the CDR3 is TGTGCCAGCAGCCGAGCGGGAGGCCGGAGCTCCTACAATGAGCAGTTCTTC. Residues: CASSRAGGRSSYNEQFF.

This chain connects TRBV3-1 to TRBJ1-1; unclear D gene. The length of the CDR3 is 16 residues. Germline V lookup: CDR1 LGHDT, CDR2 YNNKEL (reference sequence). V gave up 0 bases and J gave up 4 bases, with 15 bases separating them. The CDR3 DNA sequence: TGTGCCAGCAGCCAAGATAGAATTGGGTCGCGCACTGAAGCTTTCTTT. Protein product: CASSQDRIGSRTEAFF.

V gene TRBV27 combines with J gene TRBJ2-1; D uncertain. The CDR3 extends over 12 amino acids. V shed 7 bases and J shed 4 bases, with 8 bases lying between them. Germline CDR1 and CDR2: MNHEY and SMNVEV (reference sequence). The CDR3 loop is CASTGSYNEQFF. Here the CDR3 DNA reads TGTGCCAGCACGGGCAGTTACAATGAGCAGTTCTTC.

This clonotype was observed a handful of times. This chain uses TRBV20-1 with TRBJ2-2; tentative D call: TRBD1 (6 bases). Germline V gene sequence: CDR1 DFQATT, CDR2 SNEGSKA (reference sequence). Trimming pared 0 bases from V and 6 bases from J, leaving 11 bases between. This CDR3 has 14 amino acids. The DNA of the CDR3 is TGCAGTGCTAGAGAGTGGACAGTGGCCGGGGAGCTGTTTTTT. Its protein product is CSAREWTVAGELFF.

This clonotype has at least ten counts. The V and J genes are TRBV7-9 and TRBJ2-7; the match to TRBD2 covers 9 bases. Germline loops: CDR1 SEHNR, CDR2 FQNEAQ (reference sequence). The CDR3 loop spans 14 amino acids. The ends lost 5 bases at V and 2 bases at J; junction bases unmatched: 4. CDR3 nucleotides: TGTGCCAGCAGCCCAGCGGGAGGAACCTACGAGCAGTACTTC. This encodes CASSPAGGTYEQYF.